A selection of T cell receptor beta chains follows, all from one sample in a study of memory CD4+ T cells and cytomegalovirus serostatus. Profiling relied on immunoSEQ multiplex PCR, and the TCRdb table lists in-frame clones only, not all of them. The sample carries 50,000 or so clones, approximately 80% recorded once. The specimen was memory CD4+ T cells from blood. The source is an adult in good health and CMV-seropositive. CDR3s include the opening cysteine and the closing phenylalanine or tryptophan. The order of the fields is V gene, J gene, CDR3 protein.

V: TRBV28
J: TRBJ1-3
CDR3: CASSTQRAGSSHF

V: TRBV5-4
J: TRBJ1-2
CDR3: CASSFRGDNYGYTF

V: TRBV19
J: TRBJ2-1
CDR3: CASNPGRYNEQFF

V: TRBV6-1
J: TRBJ1-3
CDR3: CASGLAGMGGNTIYF

V: TRBV7-2
J: TRBJ1-5
CDR3: CASGRGGNQPQHF

V: TRBV7-2
J: TRBJ2-5
CDR3: CASSLVAGGGQETQYF

V: TRBV7-2
J: TRBJ1-1
CDR3: CASMAGNTEAFF

V: TRBV19
J: TRBJ2-7
CDR3: CASSIRGRYEQYF

V: TRBV7-9
J: TRBJ1-1
CDR3: CASRQTGGSRGTEAFF

V: TRBV11-2
J: TRBJ2-7
CDR3: CASSPMTSSEQYF

V: TRBV18
J: TRBJ1-4
CDR3: CASSLRQAPGEKLFF

V: TRBV5-1
J: TRBJ2-5
CDR3: CASSTAYQETQYF

V: TRBV5-6
J: TRBJ2-6
CDR3: CASSFDSFSGANVLTF

V: TRBV12-5
J: TRBJ2-2
CDR3: CASGLGRDLLRPTGELFF

V: TRBV2
J: TRBJ1-6
CDR3: CASSVPTGRLYNSPLHF

V: TRBV5-1
J: TRBJ1-4
CDR3: CASSQDGYNEKLFF

V: TRBV13
J: TRBJ1-4
CDR3: CASSSGATNEKLFF

V: TRBV5-1
J: TRBJ2-1
CDR3: CASSLDQRTNNEQFF

V: TRBV4-2
J: TRBJ2-7
CDR3: CASSQDGQRTYEQYF

V: TRBV6-6
J: TRBJ2-2
CDR3: CASSGGTGEPFF

V: TRBV6-1
J: TRBJ2-7
CDR3: CASSEEGGRSYEQYF

V: TRBV10-3
J: TRBJ1-5
CDR3: CAISGLGLGNQPQHF

V: TRBV27
J: TRBJ2-1
CDR3: CASSSLLLGVSYNEQFF

V: TRBV11-3
J: TRBJ2-2
CDR3: CASSQGGLWAGELFF